This is a list of T cell receptor beta chains from one sample in a study of blood T cell repertoires in COVID-19. Using immunoSEQ multiplex PCR, the repertoire was profiled, and TCRdb retains in-frame clones only, with some absent. The sample carries about 320,000 clones, about 89% recorded once. Source material: PBMCs or T cells enriched from blood (not recorded which). These receptors were taken from a man in his sixties who had recovered from COVID-19. Both conserved end residues are part of each CDR3. D genes are given only for firm matches. Where a row states a size, it is once, few, many or the class of an expanded clone; other rows omit it.

D: TRBD2; size: NA; V: TRBV11-3; J: TRBJ2-3; DNA: TGTGCCAGCAGCTTACTAGCGGGAGGTGAGACAGATACGCAGTATTTT; CDR3: CASSLLAGGETDTQYF
D: NA; size: NA; V: TRBV20-1; J: TRBJ2-6; DNA: TGCAGTGCTAGTGTCCCGACAGGTGCCCTCTCTGGGGCCAACGTCCTGACTTTC; CDR3: CSASVPTGALSGANVLTF
D: TRBD1; size: NA; V: TRBV6-1; J: TRBJ2-5; DNA: TGTGCCAGCAGTGACCCGACAGGGGGCCTGGAGACCCAGTACTTC; CDR3: CASSDPTGGLETQYF
D: TRBD1; size: few; V: TRBV18; J: TRBJ1-5; DNA: TGTGCCAGCTGCACAGGGGGCGCAGGACAGCCCCAGCATTTT; CDR3: CASCTGGAGQPQHF
D: TRBD2; size: NA; V: TRBV20-1; J: TRBJ2-1; DNA: TGCAGTGCTAGTTTGTATTCTAGCGGGAGGGAGCAGTTCTTC; CDR3: CSASLYSSGREQFF
D: TRBD2; size: once; V: TRBV7-2; J: TRBJ2-1; DNA: TGTGCCAGCAGCAGACTAGCGGCCATATACAATGAGCAGTTCTTC; CDR3: CASSRLAAIYNEQFF
D: TRBD1; size: NA; V: TRBV28; J: TRBJ1-4; DNA: TGTGCCAGCAGTCCACAGACAGGGTTTGGGGAAAAACTGTTTTTT; CDR3: CASSPQTGFGEKLFF
D: NA; size: NA; V: TRBV7-9; J: TRBJ1-2; DNA: TGTGCCAGCAGCTTACAGGGTAACTATGGCTACACCTTC; CDR3: CASSLQGNYGYTF
D: TRBD2; size: NA; V: TRBV4-2; J: TRBJ2-1; DNA: TGTGCCAGCAGCCAAGATCAAGAGACTAGCGGGAGATTAAACAATGAGCAGTTCTTC; CDR3: CASSQDQETSGRLNNEQFF
D: NA; size: NA; V: TRBV9; J: TRBJ1-2; DNA: TGTGCCAGCACCATCGGGACATCAAGGGGCTATGGCTACACCTTC; CDR3: CASTIGTSRGYGYTF
D: NA; size: NA; V: TRBV28; J: TRBJ1-6; DNA: TGTGCCAGCAGCCGGCCACCCTGGGCTTCGTCACCACCCTATAATTCACCCCTCCACTTT; CDR3: CASSRPPWASSPPYNSPLHF
D: NA; size: NA; V: TRBV5-6; J: TRBJ2-3; DNA: TGTGCCAGCAGCTTGGGAGCGGGTCCAGATACGCAGTATTTT; CDR3: CASSLGAGPDTQYF
D: NA; size: NA; V: TRBV7-9; J: TRBJ2-1; DNA: TGTGCCAGCAGCCCGCAGGGTCATGAGCAGTTCTTC; CDR3: CASSPQGHEQFF
D: NA; size: NA; V: TRBV7-2; J: TRBJ1-1; DNA: TGTGCCAGCAGCCAAAATACAGGGCTCACTGAAGCTTTCTTT; CDR3: CASSQNTGLTEAFF
D: NA; size: NA; V: TRBV7-2; J: TRBJ2-3; DNA: TGTGCCAGCAGCCCCCAGTGGAGGCCTAGCACAGATACGCAGTATTTT; CDR3: CASSPQWRPSTDTQYF